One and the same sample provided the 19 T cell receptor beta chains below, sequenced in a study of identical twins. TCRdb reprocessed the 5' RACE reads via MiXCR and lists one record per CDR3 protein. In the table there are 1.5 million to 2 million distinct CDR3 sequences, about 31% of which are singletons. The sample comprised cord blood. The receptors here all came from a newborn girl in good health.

In DNA, the CDR3 is TGTGCCAGCAGCGCCTACCTAGCCGAGAGACCCCCCAATGAGCAGTACTTC. Residues: CASSAYLAERPPNEQYF. The V call is TRBV9, the J call TRBJ2-7; D may be TRBD2 (5 bases). V lost 3 bases and J lost 7, with 26 bases in between. This CDR3 has 17 amino acids. Germline loops: CDR1 SGDLS, CDR2 YYNGEE.

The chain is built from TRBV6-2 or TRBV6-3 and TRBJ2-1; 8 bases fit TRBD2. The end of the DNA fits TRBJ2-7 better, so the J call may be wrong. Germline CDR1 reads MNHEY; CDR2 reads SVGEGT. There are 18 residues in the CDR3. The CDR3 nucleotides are TGTGCCAGCAGTTACTCAAGAAAGGGACTAGGGTCCTACAATGAGCAGTACTTC. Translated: CASSYSRKGLGSYNEQYF.

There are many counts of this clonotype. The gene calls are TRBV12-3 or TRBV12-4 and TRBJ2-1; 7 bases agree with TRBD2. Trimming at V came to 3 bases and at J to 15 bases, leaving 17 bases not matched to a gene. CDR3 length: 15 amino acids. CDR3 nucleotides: TGTGCCAGCAGTTTGGAACCGGGACTAACGGCAATGGGGTTCTTC. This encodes CASSLEPGLTAMGFF.

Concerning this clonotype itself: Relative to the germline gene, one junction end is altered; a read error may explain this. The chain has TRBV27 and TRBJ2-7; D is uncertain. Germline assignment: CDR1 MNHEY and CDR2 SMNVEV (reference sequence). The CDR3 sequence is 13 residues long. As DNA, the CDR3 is TGTGCCCGCAGTTTGTCTCGGGCCTACGAGCAGTACTTC. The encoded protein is CARSLSRAYEQYF.

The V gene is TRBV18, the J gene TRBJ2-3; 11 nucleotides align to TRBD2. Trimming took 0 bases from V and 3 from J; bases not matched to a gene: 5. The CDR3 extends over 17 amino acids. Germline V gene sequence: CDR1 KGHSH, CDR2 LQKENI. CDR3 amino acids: CASSPPALAGGTDTQYF. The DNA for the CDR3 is TGTGCCAGCTCACCACCGGCCCTAGCGGGAGGAACAGATACGCAGTATTTT.

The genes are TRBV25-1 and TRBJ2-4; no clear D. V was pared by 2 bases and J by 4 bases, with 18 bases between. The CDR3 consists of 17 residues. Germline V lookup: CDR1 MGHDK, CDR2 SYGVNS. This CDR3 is CASSEERTYLKKNIQYF. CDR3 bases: TGTGCCAGCAGTGAAGAGAGGACCTATCTTAAAAAAAACATTCAGTACTTC.

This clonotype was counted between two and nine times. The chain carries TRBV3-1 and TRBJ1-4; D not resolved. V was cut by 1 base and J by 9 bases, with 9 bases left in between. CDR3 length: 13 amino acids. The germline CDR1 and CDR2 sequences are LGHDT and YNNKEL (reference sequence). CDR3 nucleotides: TGTGCCAGCAGCCAAGGGCTCGGGCAAAAACTGTTTTTT. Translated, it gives CASSQGLGQKLFF. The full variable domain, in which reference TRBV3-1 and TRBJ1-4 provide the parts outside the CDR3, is DTAVSQTPKYLVTQMGNDKSIKCEQNLGHDTMYWYKQDSKKFLKIMFSYNNKELIINETVPNRFSPKSPDKAHLNLHINSLELGDSAVYFCASSQGLGQKLFFGSGTQLSVL.

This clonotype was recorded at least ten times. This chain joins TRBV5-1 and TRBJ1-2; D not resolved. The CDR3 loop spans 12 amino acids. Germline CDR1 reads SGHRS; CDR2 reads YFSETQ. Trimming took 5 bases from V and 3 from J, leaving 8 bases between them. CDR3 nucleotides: TGCGCCAGCAGGGGAGGAGACTATGGCTACACCTTC. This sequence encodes CASRGGDYGYTF.

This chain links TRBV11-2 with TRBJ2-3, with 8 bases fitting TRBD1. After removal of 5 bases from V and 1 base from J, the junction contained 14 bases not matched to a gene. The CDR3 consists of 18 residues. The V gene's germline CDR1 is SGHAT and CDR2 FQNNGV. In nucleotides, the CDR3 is TGTGCCAGCAGCCAGCTTCAGGGGGCAAGGGGGCGCACAGATACGCAGTATTTT. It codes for CASSQLQGARGRTDTQYF. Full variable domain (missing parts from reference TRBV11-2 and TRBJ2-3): EAGVAQSPRYKIIEKRQSVAFWCNPISGHATLYWYQQILGQGPKLLIQFQNNGVVDDSQLPKDRFSAERLKGVDSTLKIQPAKLEDSAVYLCASSQLQGARGRTDTQYFGPGTRLTVL.

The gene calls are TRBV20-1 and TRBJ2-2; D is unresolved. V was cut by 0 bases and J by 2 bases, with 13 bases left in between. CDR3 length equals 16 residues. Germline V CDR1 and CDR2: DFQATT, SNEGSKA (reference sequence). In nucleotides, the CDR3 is TGCAGTGCTAGAGAACAAGGGCAGGTTAACACCGGGGAGCTGTTTTTT. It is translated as CSAREQGQVNTGELFF.

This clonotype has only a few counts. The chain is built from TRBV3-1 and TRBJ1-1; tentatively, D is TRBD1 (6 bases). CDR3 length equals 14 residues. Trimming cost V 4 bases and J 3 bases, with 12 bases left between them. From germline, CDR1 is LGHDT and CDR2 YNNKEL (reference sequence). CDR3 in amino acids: CASSLGQIDTEAFF. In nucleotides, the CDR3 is TGTGCCAGCAGCCTTGGACAGATTGACACTGAAGCTTTCTTT. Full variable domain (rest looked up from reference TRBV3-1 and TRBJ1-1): DTAVSQTPKYLVTQMGNDKSIKCEQNLGHDTMYWYKQDSKKFLKIMFSYNNKELIINETVPNRFSPKSPDKAHLNLHINSLELGDSAVYFCASSLGQIDTEAFFGQGTRLTVV.

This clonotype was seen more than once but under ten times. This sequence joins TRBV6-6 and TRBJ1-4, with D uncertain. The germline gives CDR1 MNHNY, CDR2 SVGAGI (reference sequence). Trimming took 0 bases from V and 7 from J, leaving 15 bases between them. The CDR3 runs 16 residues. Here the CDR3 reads CASSYSLFPPGEKLFF. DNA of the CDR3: TGTGCCAGCAGTTACTCTTTGTTTCCCCCGGGTGAAAAACTGTTTTTT.

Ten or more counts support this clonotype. CDR3 DNA: TGTGCCAGCAGTTTGACGGGGGGGCCCTATGGCTACACCTTC. It yields the protein CASSLTGGPYGYTF. The chain carries TRBV12-3 or TRBV12-4 and TRBJ1-2, with D maybe TRBD1 (6 bases). The CDR3 contains 14 residues. The germline V and J ends were trimmed by 3 bases and 4 bases, with 12 bases remaining between them.

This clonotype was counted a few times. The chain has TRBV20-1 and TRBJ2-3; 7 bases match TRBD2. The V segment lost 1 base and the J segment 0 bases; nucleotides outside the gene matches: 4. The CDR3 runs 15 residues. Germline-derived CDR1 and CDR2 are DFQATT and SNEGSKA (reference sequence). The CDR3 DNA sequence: TGCAGTGCTAGAGTCCAGCGGGGAAGCACAGATACGCAGTATTTT. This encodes CSARVQRGSTDTQYF.

The CDR3 bases are TGCAGTGCTAGAGATGAGGTGACTAGCGGGACCGGTGAGCAGTTCTTC. The encoded protein is CSARDEVTSGTGEQFF. The chain combines TRBV20-1 with TRBJ2-1; 11 bases map to TRBD2. Germline V gene sequence: CDR1 DFQATT, CDR2 SNEGSKA (reference sequence). The V segment lost 0 bases and the J segment 9 bases; nucleotides outside the gene matches: 10. The length of the CDR3 is 16 residues.

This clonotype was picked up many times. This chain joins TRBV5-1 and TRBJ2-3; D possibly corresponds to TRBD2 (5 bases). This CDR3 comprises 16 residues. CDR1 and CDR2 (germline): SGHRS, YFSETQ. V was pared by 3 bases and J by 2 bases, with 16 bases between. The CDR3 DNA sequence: TGCGCCAGCAGCTCAGATAGCGTTTCCACCACAGATACGCAGTATTTT. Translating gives CASSSDSVSTTDTQYF.

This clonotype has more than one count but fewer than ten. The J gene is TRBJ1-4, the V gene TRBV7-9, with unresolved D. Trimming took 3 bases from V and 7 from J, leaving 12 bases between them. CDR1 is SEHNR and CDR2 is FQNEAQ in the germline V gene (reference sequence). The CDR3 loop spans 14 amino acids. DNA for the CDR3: TGTGCCAGCAGCTTCCCAGGACGGCCTGAAAAACTGTTTTTT. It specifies CASSFPGRPEKLFF.

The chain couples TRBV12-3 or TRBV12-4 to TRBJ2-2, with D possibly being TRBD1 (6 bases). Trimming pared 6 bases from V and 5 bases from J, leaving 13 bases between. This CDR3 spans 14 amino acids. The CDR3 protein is CASSSGVGTGELFF. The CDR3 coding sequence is TGTGCCAGCAGCTCAGGGGTAGGGACCGGGGAGCTGTTTTTT.

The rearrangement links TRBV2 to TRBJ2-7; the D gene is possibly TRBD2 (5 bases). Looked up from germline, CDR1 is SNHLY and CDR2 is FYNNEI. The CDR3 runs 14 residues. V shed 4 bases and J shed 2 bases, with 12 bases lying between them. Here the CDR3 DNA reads TGTGCCAGCAGTGTAGAGGGCCGGACCTACGAGCAGTACTTC. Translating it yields CASSVEGRTYEQYF.